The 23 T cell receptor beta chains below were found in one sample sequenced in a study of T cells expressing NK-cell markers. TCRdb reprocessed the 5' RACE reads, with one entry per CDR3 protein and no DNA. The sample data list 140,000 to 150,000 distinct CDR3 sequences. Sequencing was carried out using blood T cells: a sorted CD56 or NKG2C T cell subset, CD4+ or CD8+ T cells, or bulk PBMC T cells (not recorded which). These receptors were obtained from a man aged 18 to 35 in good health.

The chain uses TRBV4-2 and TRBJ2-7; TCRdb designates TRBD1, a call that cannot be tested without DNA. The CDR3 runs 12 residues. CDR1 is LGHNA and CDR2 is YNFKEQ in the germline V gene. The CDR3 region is CASSHGAYEQYF.

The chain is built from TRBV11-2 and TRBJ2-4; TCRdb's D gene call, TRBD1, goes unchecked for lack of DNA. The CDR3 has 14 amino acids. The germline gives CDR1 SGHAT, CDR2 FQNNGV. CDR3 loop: CASSRPGVLNIQYF.

CDR3: CASDRGANYGYTF. The chain joins TRBV13 to TRBJ1-2; there is no DNA to check the TCRdb D call of TRBD1. This CDR3 has 13 amino acids. CDR1 and CDR2 from the germline V gene are PRHDT and FYEKMQ (reference sequence).

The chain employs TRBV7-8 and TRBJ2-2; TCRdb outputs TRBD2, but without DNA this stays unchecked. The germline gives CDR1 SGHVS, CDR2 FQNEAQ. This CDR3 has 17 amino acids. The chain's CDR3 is CASSHVAGEEGTGELFF.

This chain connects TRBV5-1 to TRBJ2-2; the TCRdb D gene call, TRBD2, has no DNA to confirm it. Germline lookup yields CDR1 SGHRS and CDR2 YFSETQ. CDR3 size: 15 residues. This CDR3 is CASSLREAGGGELFF.

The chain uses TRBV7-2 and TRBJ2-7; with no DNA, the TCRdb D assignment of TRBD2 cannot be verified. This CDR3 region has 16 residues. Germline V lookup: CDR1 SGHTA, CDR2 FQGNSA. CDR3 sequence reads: CASSLRARGSSYEQYF.

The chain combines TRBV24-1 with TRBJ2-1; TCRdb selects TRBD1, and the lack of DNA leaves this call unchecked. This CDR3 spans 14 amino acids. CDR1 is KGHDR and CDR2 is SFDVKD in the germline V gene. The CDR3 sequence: CATTGPGRNNEQFF.

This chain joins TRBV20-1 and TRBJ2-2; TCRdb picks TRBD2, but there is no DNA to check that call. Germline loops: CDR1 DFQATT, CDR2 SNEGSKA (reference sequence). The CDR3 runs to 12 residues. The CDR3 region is CSASPAGGELFF.

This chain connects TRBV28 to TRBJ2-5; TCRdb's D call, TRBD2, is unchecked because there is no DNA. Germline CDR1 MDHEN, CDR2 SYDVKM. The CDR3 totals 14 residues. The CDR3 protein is CASTLARRMETQYF.

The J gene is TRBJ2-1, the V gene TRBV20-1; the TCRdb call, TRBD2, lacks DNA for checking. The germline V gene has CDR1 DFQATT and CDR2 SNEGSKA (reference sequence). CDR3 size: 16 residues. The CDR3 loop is CSASLAGESSYNEQFF.

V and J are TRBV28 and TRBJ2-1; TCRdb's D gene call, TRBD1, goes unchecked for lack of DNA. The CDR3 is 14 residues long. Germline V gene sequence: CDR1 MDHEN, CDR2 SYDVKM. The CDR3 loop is CASSRRDRVNEQFF.

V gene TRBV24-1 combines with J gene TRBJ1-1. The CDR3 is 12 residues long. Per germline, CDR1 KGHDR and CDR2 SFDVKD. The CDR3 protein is CATSDGEAEAFF.

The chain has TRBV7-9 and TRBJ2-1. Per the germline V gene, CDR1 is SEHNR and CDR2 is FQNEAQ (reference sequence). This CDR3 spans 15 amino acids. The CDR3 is CASSLPRLGYNEQFF. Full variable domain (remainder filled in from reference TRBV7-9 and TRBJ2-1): DTGVSQNPRHKITKRGQNVTFRCDPISEHNRLYWYRQTLGQGPEFLTYFQNEAQLEKSRLLSDRFSAERPKGSFSTLEIQRTEQGDSAMYLCASSLPRLGYNEQFFGPGTRLTVL.

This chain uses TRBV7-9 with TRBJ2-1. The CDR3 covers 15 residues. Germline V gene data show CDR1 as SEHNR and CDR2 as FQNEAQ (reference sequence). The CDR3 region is CASSLAAPSYNEQFF.

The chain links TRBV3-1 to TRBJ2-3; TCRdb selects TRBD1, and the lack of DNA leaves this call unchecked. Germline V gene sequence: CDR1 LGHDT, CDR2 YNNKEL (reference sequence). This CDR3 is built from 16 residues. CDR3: CASSQDETGGADTQYF.

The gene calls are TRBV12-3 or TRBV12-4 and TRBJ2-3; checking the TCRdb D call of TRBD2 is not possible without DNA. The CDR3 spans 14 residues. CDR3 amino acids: CATSFSGSTDTQYF.

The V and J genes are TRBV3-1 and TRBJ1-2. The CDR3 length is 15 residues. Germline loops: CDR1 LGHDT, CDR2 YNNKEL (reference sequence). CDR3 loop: CASSQVNRHHYGYTF.

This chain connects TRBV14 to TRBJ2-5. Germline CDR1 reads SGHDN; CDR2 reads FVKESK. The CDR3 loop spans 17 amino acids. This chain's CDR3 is CASSHDHGLAKSETQYF.

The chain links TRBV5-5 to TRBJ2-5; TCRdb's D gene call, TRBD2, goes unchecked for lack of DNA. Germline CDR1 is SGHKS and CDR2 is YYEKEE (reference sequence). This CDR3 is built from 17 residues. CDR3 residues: CASSLESSGRATETQYF. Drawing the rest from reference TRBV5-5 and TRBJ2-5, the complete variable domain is DAGVTQSPTHLIKTRGQQVTLRCSPISGHKSVSWYQQVLGQGPQFIFQYYEKEERGRGNFPDRFSARQFPNYSSELNVNALLLGDSALYLCASSLESSGRATETQYFGPGTRLLVL.

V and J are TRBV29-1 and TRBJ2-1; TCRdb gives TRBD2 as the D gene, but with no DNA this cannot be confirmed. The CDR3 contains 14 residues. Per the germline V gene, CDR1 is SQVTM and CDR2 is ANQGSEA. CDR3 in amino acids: CSVVSSGRPGEQFF.

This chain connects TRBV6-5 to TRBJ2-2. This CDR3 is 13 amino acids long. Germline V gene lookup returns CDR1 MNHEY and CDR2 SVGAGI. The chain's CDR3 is CASSSTHTGELFF.

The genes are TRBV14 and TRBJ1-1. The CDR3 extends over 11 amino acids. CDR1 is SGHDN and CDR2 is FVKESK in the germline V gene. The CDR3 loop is CASSQDTEAFF.

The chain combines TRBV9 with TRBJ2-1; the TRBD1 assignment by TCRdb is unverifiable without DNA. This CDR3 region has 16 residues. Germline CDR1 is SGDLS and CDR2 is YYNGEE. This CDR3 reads CASSEPPGQGDNEQFF.